Listed below are T cell receptor beta chains from one sample, sequenced in a study of shared clonotypes between healthy human individuals. Sequencing was performed with immunoSEQ multiplex PCR; in TCRdb, only in-frame clones are kept and a portion is missing. The data contain roughly 450,000 clones, more than 65% of them singletons. The specimen sequenced was PBMCs. The receptors derive from a woman between 40 and 50 years old in good health. Some clones in this sample may be carry-over from other donors' samples. CDR3s include the opening cysteine and the closing phenylalanine or tryptophan. Each record gives: D gene, J gene, V gene, clone size, CDR3 DNA, CDR3 protein. The D gene is left open where the match is weak. Clone size is not always given. Where it is, it says once, few, many or a class for expanded clones.

.	TRBJ2-3	TRBV5-1	.	TGCGCCAGCAGCCTCGGACGAGATACGCAGTATTTT	CASSLGRDTQYF
.	TRBJ2-7	TRBV18	.	TGTGCCAGCTCACCAAACTCAGGGGCGTACGAGCAGTACTTC	CASSPNSGAYEQYF
TRBD1	TRBJ2-1	TRBV4-1	.	TGCGCCAGCAGCCATATCGACAGGGATAATGAGCAGTTCTTC	CASSHIDRDNEQFF
.	TRBJ2-7	TRBV5-6	.	TGTGCCAGCAGCTTGAGGAGCTACGAGCAGTACTTC	CASSLRSYEQYF
.	TRBJ2-2	TRBV11-2	.	TGTGCCAGCAGCTTAGCTGGGAGTTCGGGCGGGGAGCTGTTTTTT	CASSLAGSSGGELFF
TRBD1	TRBJ1-5	TRBV7-2	.	TGTGCCAGCAGCCCTGACAGGGGCCCAGGGCCCCAGCATTTT	CASSPDRGPGPQHF
TRBD1	TRBJ2-1	TRBV19	few	TGTGCCAGCGACAGGGGGTATGAGCAGTTCTTC	CASDRGYEQFF
.	TRBJ1-5	TRBV15	.	TGTGCCACCAGCAGAGAAGTGGGGGGCGTTCAGCCCCAGCATTTT	CATSREVGGVQPQHF
.	TRBJ2-7	TRBV4-2	once	TGTGCCAGCAGGTCGGTAGGGGAGCAGTACTTC	CASRSVGEQYF
.	TRBJ1-4	TRBV9	.	TGTGCCAGCAGCGACAACTCAGCAGGGCTAAATAATGAAAAACTGTTTTTT	CASSDNSAGLNNEKLFF
.	TRBJ2-2	TRBV5-1	.	TGCGCCAGCAGCTCTGACTTGGAACCAACCGGGGAGCTGTTTTTT	CASSSDLEPTGELFF
.	TRBJ2-5	TRBV5-1	.	TGCGCCAGCAGCTTGAGTACAGGGGAGACCCAGTACTTC	CASSLSTGETQYF
TRBD1	TRBJ2-5	TRBV19	many	TGTGCCAGTAGTTCTGCGGACAGGGTCCAAGAGACCCAGTACTTC	CASSSADRVQETQYF
.	TRBJ2-2	TRBV19	.	TGTGCCAGTAGTTCAAGTCTAACAGGGAACACCGGGGAGCTGTTTTTT	CASSSSLTGNTGELFF